This is a list of T cell receptor beta chains from one sample in a study of blood T cells in healthy people across ages. TCRdb reanalysed the 5' RACE reads using MiXCR and keeps one entry per CDR3 protein. The sample contains around 870,000 distinct CDR3 sequences, 25% to 30% of which appear only once. What was sequenced was blood. The receptors here all came from a woman of 80 years or more in good health. The CDR3 runs from the conserved cysteine through the conserved F or W. The D gene is left open where the match is weak. Clone size is given for some rows only: seen once, a few or many times, or a class if the clone is expanded.

>TRBV7-2|TRBD2|many|TRBJ2-4
TGTGCCAGCAGCTTAGTGTATATGACTAGCGGGGGGCACAAAAACATTCAGTACTTC
CASSLVYMTSGGHKNIQYF
>TRBV3-1|-|many|TRBJ1-2
TGTGCCAGCCGGGATAACTATGGCTACACCTTC
CASRDNYGYTF
>TRBV12-3/TRBV12-4|-|-|TRBJ1-3
TGTGCCAGCAGTTTCGGGGGGACTGGAAACACCATATATTTT
CASSFGGTGNTIYF
>TRBV12-3/TRBV12-4|-|many|TRBJ1-2
TGTGCCAGCAGTTTAAGGCTCCTTCAGGGAGCAGGCGACTATGGCTACACCTTC
CASSLRLLQGAGDYGYTF
>TRBV3-1|-|few|TRBJ2-3
TGTGCCAGCTCGGTGGGGGCCCACACAGATACGCAGTATTTT
CASSVGAHTDTQYF
>TRBV5-4|TRBD2|once|TRBJ2-3
TGTGCCAGCAGCATATCTAGCGGAGGGCCGGCGGATACGCAGTATTTT
CASSISSGGPADTQYF
>TRBV29-1|-|few|TRBJ2-2
TGCAGCGTCCGCGATCCACAGGGTATCGGGGAGCTGTTTTTT
CSVRDPQGIGELFF
>TRBV6-2/TRBV6-3|-|-|TRBJ1-5
TGTGCCAGCGGGGATAGCAATCAGCTCCAGCATTTT
CASGDSNQLQHF
>TRBV5-4|-|-|TRBJ1-1
TGTGCCAGCAGCACGACGTCTGCCTCAAGGGAAGCTTTTTTT
CASSTTSASREAFF
>TRBV24-1|TRBD2|many|TRBJ2-5
TGTGCCACCAGTGATACCCGACTAGCGGGGCAAGAGACCCAGTACTTC
CATSDTRLAGQETQYF
>TRBV6-5|-|-|TRBJ1-6
TGTGCCAGCACCGATGGTAATTCACCCCTCCACTTT
CASTDGNSPLHF
>TRBV7-9|-|few|TRBJ1-5
TGTGCCAGCAGCTCCCCGGGGGATCAGCCCCAGCATTTT
CASSSPGDQPQHF
>TRBV11-2|-|-|TRBJ2-6
TGTGCCAGCAGCTCGATCCACAGAGGTGAGGGGTACCCTGGGGCCAACGTCCTGACTTTC
CASSSIHRGEGYPGANVLTF
>TRBV7-9|-|many|TRBJ1-2
TGTGCCAGCAGCTTAGCGCCGGACAGCCAGTATGGCTACACCTTC
CASSLAPDSQYGYTF
>TRBV7-2|TRBD1|many|TRBJ2-7
TGTGCCAGCAGCTTAAACCAGGGACAGGGAGGGGAGCAGTACTTC
CASSLNQGQGGEQYF
>TRBV13|-|few|TRBJ1-2
TGTGCCAGCAGCCCGGGACACCTGGGGTATGGCTACACCTTC
CASSPGHLGYGYTF
>TRBV24-1|-|few|TRBJ1-4
TGTGCCACCAGTGAAACGAATGAAAAACTGTTTTTT
CATSETNEKLFF
>TRBV6-2/TRBV6-3|TRBD1|many|TRBJ2-1
TGTGCCAGCAGTTACGACAGGGTTAATCACAATGAGCAGTTCTTC
CASSYDRVNHNEQFF
>TRBV3-1|TRBD2|few|TRBJ2-2
TGTGCCAGCAGCCGACAGCGGGGGGACAACACCGGGGAGCTGTTTTTT
CASSRQRGDNTGELFF
>TRBV27|-|-|TRBJ1-1
TGTGCCAGCAGTCGGAGGTCGGGGGCCACTGAAGCTTTCTTT
CASSRRSGATEAFF
>TRBV30|TRBD1|-|TRBJ2-7
TGTGCCTGGATAAGAAGACAGGGATTATACGAGCAGTACTTC
CAWIRRQGLYEQYF
>TRBV6-1|-|many|TRBJ2-5
TGTGCCAGCGGGGAGGATGCGTTCCAAGAGACCCAGTACTTC
CASGEDAFQETQYF
>TRBV7-2|-|many|TRBJ2-5
TGTGCCAGCAGCTTCGGACAGGGAGGGGGGGAGACCCAGTACTTC
CASSFGQGGGETQYF
>TRBV2|TRBD1|-|TRBJ1-2
TGTGCCAGCCATGGGACAGGGAAGGCGAATGGCTACACCTTC
CASHGTGKANGYTF
>TRBV6-6|-|many|TRBJ1-2
TGTGCCAGCAGTTACTCGCAAGGGTCGTATGGCTACACCTTC
CASSYSQGSYGYTF
>TRBV20-1|-|many|TRBJ2-1
TGCAGTGCCCTCCCCTTCGCAGGGTCGGCGATTGAGCAGTTCTTC
CSALPFAGSAIEQFF
>TRBV25-1|TRBD2|few|TRBJ2-3
TGTGCCAGCAGTGATCCTAAGGCGGGGGGACGAGATACGCAGTATTTT
CASSDPKAGGRDTQYF
>TRBV6-5|-|few|TRBJ2-1
TGTGCCAGCACAAACGGATACAATGAGCAGTTCTTC
CASTNGYNEQFF
>TRBV6-2/TRBV6-3|-|many|TRBJ1-1
TGTGCCAGCAGCCCCCGGAGATCGACTTTCTTT
CASSPRRSTFF
>TRBV5-1|-|many|TRBJ2-3
TGCGCCAGCAGCCTATATAGGACAGATACGCAGTATTTT
CASSLYRTDTQYF
>TRBV30|-|-|TRBJ2-7
TGTGCCTGGGTAGCTACCGGGGGACCAACCTACGAGCAGTACTTC
CAWVATGGPTYEQYF
>TRBV6-1|TRBD2|-|TRBJ2-5
TGTGCCAGCAGTAACCCCGGGACTAGCGGGACGGAGACCCAGTACTTC
CASSNPGTSGTETQYF
>TRBV7-9|-|many|TRBJ2-3
TGTGCCAGCAGCTTACAGGGGCCTCCGCGTACGCAGTATTTT
CASSLQGPPRTQYF
>TRBV15|-|-|TRBJ1-2
TGTGCCACCAGCAGCGCTGTAAAGGCCTATGGCTACACCTTC
CATSSAVKAYGYTF
>TRBV20-1|TRBD1|-|TRBJ1-6
TGCAGTGGTCGGACAGGTCTGGGGAATTCACCCCTCCACTTT
CSGRTGLGNSPLHF
>TRBV20-1|-|many|TRBJ1-2
TGCAGTGCTAAAGTAAATGGGATTGCTAACTATGGCTACACCTTC
CSAKVNGIANYGYTF
>TRBV30|TRBD1|many|TRBJ2-1
TGTGCCTCGCGTCCGGGACAGGGGGCCGGTGAGCAGTTCTTC
CASRPGQGAGEQFF
>TRBV20-1|-|many|TRBJ1-2
TGCAGTGCTAAGGGGCAGGGAAGCGGCTACACCTTC
CSAKGQGSGYTF
>TRBV20-1|-|many|TRBJ2-5
TGCAGTGCAGGGGGGGCAGAGACCCAGTACTTC
CSAGGAETQYF
>TRBV3-1|-|few|TRBJ1-6
TGTGCCAGCAGCCAAGATCTAATACGGGCCATCTCCTATAATTCACCCCTCCACTTT
CASSQDLIRAISYNSPLHF
>TRBV7-9|-|many|TRBJ2-6
TGTGCCAGCAGCTTAGCGATGGCTGGGGCCAACGTCCTGACTTTC
CASSLAMAGANVLTF
>TRBV12-3/TRBV12-4|-|many|TRBJ1-5
TGTGCCAGCAGCCAGGGAGTGGGTCCCCAGCATTTT
CASSQGVGPQHF
>TRBV12-3/TRBV12-4|TRBD1|many|TRBJ1-2
TGTGCCAGCAGTCGGGACAGTGCCCTAGCTAACTATGGCTACACCTTC
CASSRDSALANYGYTF
>TRBV18|-|many|TRBJ1-2
TGTGCCAGCTCACCAATCAGCTACAGGGTCTCCTCTAACTATGGCTACACCTTC
CASSPISYRVSSNYGYTF
>TRBV6-1|TRBD1|many|TRBJ2-5
TGTGCCAGCAGCGAAATGACAGGGTGGTTGCGGGAGACCCAGTACTTC
CASSEMTGWLRETQYF
>TRBV4-1|-|few|TRBJ1-2
TGCGCCAGCAGCAAAGGGTATACGAGTACCTCCTCCTATGGCTACACCTTC
CASSKGYTSTSSYGYTF
>TRBV7-9|-|many|TRBJ2-1
TGTGCCAGCCTCTGGGCTGGAGGCAATGAGCAGTTCTTC
CASLWAGGNEQFF
>TRBV30|TRBD2|-|TRBJ2-3
TGTGCCTGGAGAATACTAGCGGGAGATACGCAGTATTTT
CAWRILAGDTQYF
>TRBV14|-|few|TRBJ2-6
TGTGCCAGCAGCCAATTCGATCGGGTCATCTCTGGGGCCAACGTCCTGACTTTC
CASSQFDRVISGANVLTF
>TRBV20-1|TRBD2|many|TRBJ2-3
TGCAGTGCTAGCACTAGCGGGGGCCTAAGCACAGATACGCAGTATTTT
CSASTSGGLSTDTQYF
>TRBV5-1|-|-|TRBJ2-5
TGCGCCAACAGCTACCCTGGGGGGCAAGAGACCCAGTACTTC
CANSYPGGQETQYF
>TRBV12-3/TRBV12-4|-|many|TRBJ2-1
TGTGCCAGCAGGCAGGGTCCCTCCAATGAGCAGTTCTTC
CASRQGPSNEQFF
>TRBV20-1|TRBD1|many|TRBJ2-3
TGCAGTGCTAGAGATAAGGGACAGGGGGCAACTAGCACAGATACGCAGTATTTT
CSARDKGQGATSTDTQYF